Following are 32 T cell receptor beta chains from one sample sequenced in a study of cytotoxic CD8 clonotypes in ibrutinib-treated CLL. The repertoire was sequenced with immunoSEQ multiplex PCR; TCRdb's copy has only in-frame clones and lacks some. The data show around 150,000 clones, 81% seen once. The specimen comprised PBMCs, sampled after 12 months of ibrutinib treatment. The receptors stem from a human donor with chronic lymphocytic leukemia.

CDR3 sequence (DNA): TGTGCCAGCAGCTCCCCCCGGGAAAGAAACACCATATATTTT. Translated: CASSSPRERNTIYF. This chain links TRBV7-9 with TRBJ1-3; D not resolved. Trimming cost V 4 bases and J 5 bases, with 12 bases left between them. Germline-derived CDR1 and CDR2 are SEHNR and FQNEAQ (reference sequence). The CDR3 length is 14 residues.

This clone appeared a few times. The chain joins TRBV6-5 to TRBJ1-2; a possible D gene is TRBD1 (5 bases). Germline-derived CDR1 and CDR2 are MNHEY and SVGAGI. The CDR3 contains 14 residues. Deletions cut 8 bases from V and 3 bases from J, with 16 bases between. CDR3 nucleotide sequence: TGTGCCAGCCAGGGCTATACGTATGACTATGGCTACACCTTC. This translates into CASQGYTYDYGYTF.

CDR3 sequence (DNA): TGCGCCAGCAGCCCCCCGGGACAAACCTACGAGCAGTACTTC. The encoded protein is CASSPPGQTYEQYF. The gene calls are TRBV5-1 and TRBJ2-7; maybe TRBD1 (6 bases). Germline V CDR1 and CDR2: SGHRS, YFSETQ. V was pared by 4 bases and J by 2 bases, with 13 bases between. This CDR3 has 14 amino acids.

The chain combines TRBV6-5 with TRBJ2-7; D is perhaps TRBD1 (5 bases). Germline values: CDR1 MNHEY, CDR2 SVGAGI. The V and J ends lost 6 bases and 6 bases respectively, with 21 bases between them. The CDR3 consists of 15 residues. CDR3 sequence: CASRARTTRLLEQYF. The DNA of the CDR3 is TGTGCCAGCAGAGCCCGGACAACGCGACTCCTCGAGCAGTACTTC.

The gene calls are TRBV10-3 and TRBJ2-2; maybe TRBD2 (6 bases). Germline assignment: CDR1 ENHRY and CDR2 SYGVKD. V was pared by 2 bases and J by 1 base, with 11 bases between. This CDR3 is built from 16 residues. The CDR3: CAISEQAGMNTGELFF. In nucleotides, the CDR3 is TGTGCCATCAGTGAGCAGGCGGGGATGAACACCGGGGAGCTGTTTTTT.

The chain joins TRBV5-1 to TRBJ2-1; 9 nucleotides agree with TRBD1. Germline lookup yields CDR1 SGHRS and CDR2 YFSETQ. The V segment lost 5 bases and the J segment 4 bases; nucleotides outside the gene matches: 7. CDR3 length: 15 residues. Here the CDR3 reads CASRIRQGGYNEQFF. In DNA, the CDR3 is TGCGCCAGCAGAATCCGACAGGGGGGGTACAATGAGCAGTTCTTC.

Concerning this clone: The same CDR3 arises from other DNA sequences in this sample as well. This chain uses TRBV28 with TRBJ1-1; D is uncertain. This CDR3 has 14 residues. V lost 3 bases to trimming and J lost 0 bases, with 8 bases between them. CDR1 MDHEN and CDR2 SYDVKM come from the germline V gene. Written as DNA, the CDR3 is TGTGCCAGCAGTTTGGCAGAAATGAACACTGAAGCTTTCTTT. Translating gives CASSLAEMNTEAFF.

This sequence joins TRBV4-2 and TRBJ1-5, with D unclear. This CDR3 has 14 residues. V dropped 0 bases and J dropped 7 bases, with 10 bases sitting between them. Germline V lookup: CDR1 LGHNA, CDR2 YNFKEQ. CDR3 in amino acids: CASSQETRQQPQHF. The CDR3 DNA reads TGTGCCAGCAGCCAAGAAACGAGACAACAGCCCCAGCATTTT.

The V and J genes are TRBV5-4 and TRBJ2-1, with D possibly TRBD2 on 7 matching bases. From germline, CDR1 is SGHNT and CDR2 YYREEE (reference sequence). V lost 3 bases and J 4 bases, leaving 14 bases between the germline ends. This CDR3 is 15 amino acids long. The CDR3 DNA reads TGTGCCAGCAGCTCCGGGGGGCTGAGATACAATGAGCAGTTCTTC. Translating it yields CASSSGGLRYNEQFF.

The CDR3 coding sequence is TGTGCCAGCAGTCGAAGCACAGATACGCAGTATTTT. It yields the protein CASSRSTDTQYF. The chain combines TRBV27 with TRBJ2-3; D ambiguous. V lost 5 bases to trimming and J lost 0 bases, with 3 bases between them. Per the germline V gene, CDR1 is MNHEY and CDR2 is SMNVEV (reference sequence). The CDR3 extends over 12 amino acids.

This clone was detected only a few times. This clone may be a read error of a much larger clone one base away. The sample has other DNA sequences that encode this CDR3 too. The chain recombines TRBV5-6 with TRBJ1-2; 7 bases agree with TRBD1. The V and J ends lost 3 bases and 3 bases, in that order; junction bases with no gene match: 2. CDR3 size: 13 residues. Germline CDR1 is SGHDT and CDR2 is YYEEEE. DNA of the CDR3: TGTGCCAGCAGCTCGGGACAGTACTATGGCTACACCTTC. Translating it yields CASSSGQYYGYTF.

In this sample, this clone turned up a few times. J is TRBJ2-4 and V is TRBV29-1; D remains ambiguous. CDR3 length: 14 residues. With 2 bases removed from V and 6 bases from J, the gap between germline ends came to 14 bases. Germline loops: CDR1 SQVTM, CDR2 ANQGSEA. The CDR3 DNA is TGCAGCGTTGAACCACTCCTTTGGGGAAACATTCAGTACTTC. It yields the protein CSVEPLLWGNIQYF.

The rearrangement uses TRBV6-5 and TRBJ2-7; 12 bases fit TRBD2. The V gene end was trimmed by 7 bases and the J gene end by 4 bases; junction bases not matched to a gene: 5. Germline V lookup: CDR1 MNHEY, CDR2 SVGAGI. The CDR3 has 14 amino acids. The CDR3 nucleotides read TGTGCCAGCATTAAGACTAGCGGGGGTTACGAGCAGTACTTC. This codes for CASIKTSGGYEQYF.

The chain carries TRBV19 and TRBJ1-1; D ambiguous. V shed 9 bases and J shed 1 base, with 15 bases lying between them. The CDR3 has 14 amino acids. Germline loops: CDR1 LNHDA, CDR2 SQIVND (reference sequence). CDR3 sequence reads: CASSHDAANTEAFF. CDR3 in DNA: TGTGCCAGCAGCCATGACGCGGCGAACACTGAAGCTTTCTTT.

V is TRBV4-2 and J is TRBJ1-1; D unresolved. CDR1 LGHNA and CDR2 YNFKEQ come from the germline V gene. V lost 2 bases and J lost 5, with 15 bases in between. This CDR3 is 15 amino acids long. Written as DNA, the CDR3 is TGTGCCAGCAGCCAAATCACTCCCCCGGCGACTGAAGCTTTCTTT. It translates to CASSQITPPATEAFF.

The rearrangement joins TRBV19 to TRBJ2-2; no clear D. The CDR3 consists of 15 residues. CDR1 and CDR2 (germline): LNHDA, SQIVND (reference sequence). Between the trimmed V and J ends, which lost 7 bases and 4 bases, there was a span of 16 bases. CDR3 protein: CASTYRSLVTGELFF. The DNA of the CDR3 is TGTGCCAGTACCTACCGCAGCCTAGTCACCGGGGAGCTGTTTTTT. Variable domain in full (rest from reference TRBV19 and TRBJ2-2): DGGITQSPKYLFRKEGQNVTLSCEQNLNHDAMYWYRQDPGQGLRLIYYSQIVNDFQKGDIAEGYSVSREKKESFPLTVTSAQKNPTAFYLCASTYRSLVTGELFFGEGSRLTVL.

The chain links TRBV6-5 to TRBJ2-1, with 8 bases that match TRBD1. Germline values: CDR1 MNHEY, CDR2 SVGAGI. J gave up 15 bases and V 5 bases, and 15 bases lay outside the gene matches. This CDR3 is built from 14 residues. The CDR3 sequence: CASSNQKGQAPPFF. CDR3 DNA sequence: TGTGCCAGCAGTAACCAAAAGGGACAGGCACCCCCGTTCTTC.

CDR3 nucleotides: TGTGCCAGCAGCTTGGCCGCGCTACTAGCGGGAGGTGAGCAGTTCTTC. It codes for CASSLAALLAGGEQFF. This chain links TRBV5-6 with TRBJ2-1; TRBD2 matches at 12 bases. V was pared by 0 bases and J by 9 bases, with 7 bases of the junction left unmatched. This CDR3 region has 16 residues. Germline V gene sequence: CDR1 SGHDT, CDR2 YYEEEE.

The V and J genes are TRBV11-2 and TRBJ2-7; no clear D. This CDR3 has 14 residues. Germline V gene sequence: CDR1 SGHAT, CDR2 FQNNGV. Trimming removed 6 bases from V and 1 base from J, with 13 bases in between. The CDR3 loop reads CASRPPAKSYEQYF. The CDR3 DNA reads as TGTGCCAGCAGGCCACCGGCCAAGTCCTACGAGCAGTACTTC.

This rearrangement joins TRBV7-3 to TRBJ2-2, with 7 positions matching TRBD1. This CDR3 is 14 amino acids long. The germline gives CDR1 SGHTA, CDR2 FQGTGA. After removal of 5 bases from V and 5 bases from J, the junction contained 5 bases not matched to a gene. The CDR3 DNA follows: TGTGCCAGCAGCGCCGGGACAGATACCGGGGAGCTGTTTTTT. Its translation: CASSAGTDTGELFF. The full variable domain, in which reference TRBV7-3 and TRBJ2-2 provide the parts outside the CDR3, is GAGVSQTPSNKVTEKGKYVELRCDPISGHTALYWYRQSLGQGPEFLIYFQGTGAADDSGLPNDRFFAVRPEGSVSTLKIQRTERGDSAVYLCASSAGTDTGELFFGEGSRLTVL.

The chain links TRBV5-4 to TRBJ2-2; 8 bases fit TRBD2. The J segment lost 0 bases and the V segment lost 0 bases, leaving 4 bases of the junction unmatched. The V gene's germline CDR1 is SGHNT and CDR2 YYREEE (reference sequence). There are 17 residues in the CDR3. CDR3 loop: CASSLGRSGANTGELFF. For the CDR3, the DNA is TGTGCCAGCAGCTTGGGGCGTAGCGGGGCGAACACCGGGGAGCTGTTTTTT.

The CDR3 protein is CASSPPGLAGGTEQFF. CDR3 coding DNA: TGTGCCAGCAGCCCTCCGGGACTAGCGGGAGGGACTGAGCAGTTCTTC. This chain uses TRBV7-3 with TRBJ2-1; 16 bases are shared with TRBD2. The CDR3 loop spans 16 amino acids. V dropped 5 bases and J dropped 9; count of bases not matched to a gene: 7. The germline gives CDR1 SGHTA, CDR2 FQGTGA.

The chain recombines TRBV19 with TRBJ2-7, with 10 bases identical to TRBD1. This CDR3 has 15 amino acids. CDR1 is LNHDA, CDR2 SQIVND, per germline (reference sequence). V was clipped by 3 bases and J by 2 bases; unmatched bases: 4. The chain's CDR3 is CASSIPGQGAYEQYF. The CDR3 nucleotides are TGTGCCAGTAGTATCCCCGGACAGGGGGCCTACGAGCAGTACTTC. The full variable domain, in which reference TRBV19 and TRBJ2-7 provide the parts outside the CDR3, is DGGITQSPKYLFRKEGQNVTLSCEQNLNHDAMYWYRQDPGQGLRLIYYSQIVNDFQKGDIAEGYSVSREKKESFPLTVTSAQKNPTAFYLCASSIPGQGAYEQYFGPGTRLTVT.

V and J are TRBV10-2 and TRBJ1-3, with no clear D. The CDR3 consists of 12 residues. The germline gives CDR1 WSHSY, CDR2 SAAADI. Trimming took 6 bases from V and 1 from J, leaving 4 bases between them. The CDR3 loop is CASSASGNTIYF. Written as DNA, the CDR3 is TGCGCCAGCAGCGCATCTGGAAACACCATATATTTT.

The chain employs TRBV2 and TRBJ2-3; unclear D gene. V lost 6 bases to trimming and J lost 4 bases, with 17 bases between them. CDR3 length: 15 residues. Germline loops: CDR1 SNHLY, CDR2 FYNNEI. CDR3 in amino acids: CASRASRVTADTQYF. CDR3 bases: TGTGCCAGCAGGGCGTCTCGGGTCACAGCAGATACGCAGTATTTT.

The J gene is TRBJ2-1, the V gene TRBV11-3; D is uncertain. Germline assignment: CDR1 SGHNT and CDR2 YENEEA. Trimming left V 5 bases short and J 9 bases short, with 17 bases between. This CDR3 region has 14 residues. CDR3 coding DNA: TGTGCCAGCAGCAGATTCGGCCGTTACGGTGAGCAGTTCTTC. Protein product: CASSRFGRYGEQFF.

The chain carries TRBV28 and TRBJ1-5; D might be TRBD1 (5 bases). The CDR3 covers 14 residues. Trimming removed 8 bases from V and 2 bases from J, with 13 bases in between. In germline, CDR1 is MDHEN, CDR2 SYDVKM. The CDR3, as DNA: TGTGCCAGCCAGGGCAGGGAAGGCAATCAGCCCCAGCATTTT. Protein: CASQGREGNQPQHF.

J is TRBJ2-7 and V is TRBV5-4; D unclear. This CDR3 has 13 amino acids. V shed 4 bases and J shed 0 bases, with 8 bases lying between them. The germline CDR1 and CDR2 sequences are SGHNT and YYREEE (reference sequence). As DNA, the CDR3 is TGTGCCAGCAGCCCACAGAGCTCCTACGAGCAGTACTTC. Its protein product is CASSPQSSYEQYF.

The gene calls are TRBV6-4 and TRBJ2-3; D uncertain. The germline V gene has CDR1 MRHNA and CDR2 SNTAGT. V lost 3 bases to trimming and J lost 1 base, with 2 bases between them. The CDR3 covers 12 residues. The CDR3 loop is CASSEGTDTQYF. CDR3 coding DNA: TGTGCCAGCAGTGAGGGCACAGATACGCAGTATTTT.

This chain joins TRBV28 and TRBJ1-2; possibly TRBD1 for D (6 bases). The germline V gene has CDR1 MDHEN and CDR2 SYDVKM. V lost 3 bases and J 4 bases, leaving 9 bases between the germline ends. The CDR3 runs to 13 residues. CDR3 nucleotides: TGTGCCAGCAGTTTGGGACACTCCTATGGCTACACCTTC. Protein: CASSLGHSYGYTF.

The chain uses TRBV27 and TRBJ2-3, with a weak D call TRBD1 (5 bases). This CDR3 contains 15 residues. Trimming took off 3 bases at V and 1 base at J, with 11 bases between the two ends. Germline V gene data show CDR1 as MNHEY and CDR2 as SMNVEV (reference sequence). CDR3 DNA sequence: TGTGCCAGCAGTTTCAGGGTGTTGGGCACAGATACGCAGTATTTT. Translating gives CASSFRVLGTDTQYF.

This chain connects TRBV6-6 to TRBJ2-7, with 9 bases aligning to TRBD1. The CDR3 loop spans 16 amino acids. V lost 5 bases and J lost 4; bases outside the gene matches: 12. The V gene's germline CDR1 is MNHNY and CDR2 SVGAGI (reference sequence). The CDR3 sequence is CASSPFADRGNYEQYF. DNA of the CDR3: TGTGCCAGCAGTCCCTTCGCTGACAGGGGGAATTACGAGCAGTACTTC.